This TCR beta chain originates from a study of blood T cells in healthy people across ages. Germline V gives CDR1 MGHRA, CDR2 YSYEKL. V dropped 1 base and J dropped 1 base, with 9 bases sitting between them. This CDR3 contains 15 residues. A second PCR, run for 7 to 11 cycles, used a sample-barcoded 5' primer plus a J-beta primer mix. TCRdb independently ran MiXCR on the 5' RACE reads; one entry per CDR3 protein. The sample carries over 750,000 distinct CDR3 sequences, 20% to 30% recorded once. These data also formed part of another study, on T cells of mothers and their children. From that second work: Persisting microchimeric T cell clones went undetected.

This chain links TRBV4-1 with TRBJ2-3; unclear D gene. The sample taken for sequencing was blood. This TCR was sampled from a boy between 5 and 17 years old in good health. CDR3 loop: CASSQGDAGTDTQYF. CDR3 in DNA: TGCGCCAGCAGCCAAGGGGATGCGGGCACAGATACGCAGTATTTT.